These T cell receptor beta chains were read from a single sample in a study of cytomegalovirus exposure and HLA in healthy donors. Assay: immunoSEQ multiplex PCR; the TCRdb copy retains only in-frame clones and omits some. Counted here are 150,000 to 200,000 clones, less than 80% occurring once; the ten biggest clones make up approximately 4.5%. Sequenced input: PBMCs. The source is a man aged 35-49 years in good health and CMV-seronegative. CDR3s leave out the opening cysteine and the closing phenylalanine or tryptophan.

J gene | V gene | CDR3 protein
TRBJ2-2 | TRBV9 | ASSVDGRGGGELF
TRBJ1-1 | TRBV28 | ASSLGQRAF
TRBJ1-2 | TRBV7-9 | SSSLEGTGVGYT
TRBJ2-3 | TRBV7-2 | ASSLVTRSTDTQY
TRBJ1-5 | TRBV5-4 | ASSPGTTSNQPQH
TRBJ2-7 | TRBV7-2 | ASSLVGGGEQY
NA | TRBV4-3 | ASSPRGTGLYEQY
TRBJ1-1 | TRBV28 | ASSRAGRTEAF
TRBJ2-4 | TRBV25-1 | ASFTHRGDDIQY
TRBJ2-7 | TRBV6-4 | ASETRGVQYEQY